This T cell receptor beta chain is from a study of OX40 agonist ivuxolimab in advanced cancers. Study background: People in dose escalation had one of these cancers: hepatocellular carcinoma, melanoma, renal cell or head and neck cancer.

Study-wide results and caveats: Researchers did not determine the expanded peripheral T cells' antigen specificity.

Of note for this clone: The antigen remains unidentified.

Sequencing was performed with immunoSEQ multiplex PCR; in TCRdb, only in-frame clones are kept and a portion is missing. The sample has about 45,000 clones; roughly 93% are singletons. Sequenced here: CD4+ or CD8+ T cells sorted from blood, sampled in a trial of the OX40 agonist ivuxolimab. The receptor was isolated from an adult with an advanced solid tumor such as melanoma, head and neck, liver or kidney cancer.

The chain's CDR3 is CASSMWSGGFYEQYF. CDR3 in DNA: TGTGCCAGTAGTATGTGGAGCGGGGGGTTCTACGAGCAGTACTTC. This chain connects TRBV19 to TRBJ2-7; 9 nucleotides agree with TRBD2. Germline V gene sequence: CDR1 LNHDA, CDR2 SQIVND (reference sequence). Trimming took 3 bases from V and 3 from J; bases not matched to a gene: 6. CDR3 length: 15 residues.